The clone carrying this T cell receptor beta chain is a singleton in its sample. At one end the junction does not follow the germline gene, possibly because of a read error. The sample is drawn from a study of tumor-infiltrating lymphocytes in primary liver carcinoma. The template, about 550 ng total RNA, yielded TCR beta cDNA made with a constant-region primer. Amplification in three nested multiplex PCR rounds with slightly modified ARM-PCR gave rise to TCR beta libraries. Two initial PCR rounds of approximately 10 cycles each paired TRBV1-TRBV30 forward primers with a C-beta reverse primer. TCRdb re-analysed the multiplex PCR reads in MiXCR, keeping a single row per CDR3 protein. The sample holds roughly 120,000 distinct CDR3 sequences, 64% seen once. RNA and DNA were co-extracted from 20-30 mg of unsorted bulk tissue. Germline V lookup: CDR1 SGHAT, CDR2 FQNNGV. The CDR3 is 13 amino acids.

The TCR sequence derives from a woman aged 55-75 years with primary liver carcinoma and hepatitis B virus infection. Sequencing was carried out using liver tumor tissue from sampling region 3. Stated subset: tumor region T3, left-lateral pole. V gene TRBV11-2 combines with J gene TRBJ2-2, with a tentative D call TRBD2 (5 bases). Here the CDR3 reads CASNLDRSGELLF. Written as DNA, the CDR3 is TGTGCCAGCAACTTAGATAGGAGTGGGGAGCTGCTTTTT.